These 11 T cell receptor beta chains share one sample of origin, sequenced in a study of cytomegalovirus exposure and HLA in healthy donors. Primers: 60 Vbeta forward and 13 Jbeta reverse. Sequencing was performed with immunoSEQ multiplex PCR; in TCRdb, only in-frame clones are kept and a portion is missing. The sample includes about 150,000 clones, about 74% of them seen just once. The sequencing input was PBMCs. The source is a woman between 40 and 50 years old in good health and CMV-seronegative.

A few counts support this clone. This chain links TRBV5-1 with TRBJ1-2, with D tentatively TRBD1 (5 bases). CDR1 and CDR2 (germline): SGHRS, YFSETQ. This CDR3 contains 17 residues. Between the trimmed V and J ends, which lost 0 bases and 2 bases, there was a span of 17 bases. This CDR3 is CASSLGAGSDMNYGYTF. The CDR3 DNA reads as TGCGCCAGCAGCTTGGGTGCAGGGTCCGATATGAACTATGGCTACACCTTC.

This clone has a count of ten or more. The chain has TRBV6-1 and TRBJ2-3; 12 bases fit TRBD2. CDR1 is MNHNS and CDR2 is SASEGT in the germline V gene. Trimming at V came to 1 base and at J to 4 bases, leaving 0 bases not matched to a gene. CDR3 length equals 15 residues. In DNA form, the CDR3 reads TGTGCCAGCAGTGAAGGACTAGCGGGGGCAGATACGCAGTATTTT. Translating gives CASSEGLAGADTQYF.

This clone was seen a few times. The chain is built from TRBV15 and TRBJ2-7; the D is unclear. The germline V and J ends were trimmed by 0 bases and 6 bases, with 9 bases remaining between them. The CDR3 length is 13 residues. Looked up from germline, CDR1 is LNHNV and CDR2 is YYDKDF (reference sequence). In nucleotides, the CDR3 is TGTGCCACCAGCAGAGACAGATCGTCCGAGCAGTACTTC. Amino acid sequence: CATSRDRSSEQYF.

This sequence joins TRBV11-3 and TRBJ2-1; perhaps TRBD2 as D (6 bases). The germline V gene encodes CDR1 SGHNT and CDR2 YENEEA. The CDR3 covers 16 residues. Trimming removed 5 bases from V and 2 bases from J, with 16 bases in between. The CDR3 bases are TGTGCCAGCAGCCCCCTTTCTAGCGACCCCTACAATGAGCAGTTCTTC. Residues: CASSPLSSDPYNEQFF.

This clone was detected a few times. V gene TRBV14 combines with J gene TRBJ2-2; 9 nucleotides align to TRBD1. Germline V lookup: CDR1 SGHDN, CDR2 FVKESK. The V gene end was trimmed by 4 bases and the J gene end by 4 bases; junction bases not matched to a gene: 4. The CDR3 runs to 15 residues. CDR3 residues: CASSRQGVVTGELFF. CDR3 coding DNA: TGTGCCAGCAGCCGACAGGGGGTCGTCACCGGGGAGCTGTTTTTT. Supplemented by reference TRBV14 and TRBJ2-2, the full variable domain reads EAGVTQFPSHSVIEKGQTVTLRCDPISGHDNLYWYRRVMGKEIKFLLHFVKESKQDESGMPNNRFLAERTGGTYSTLKVQPAELEDSGVYFCASSRQGVVTGELFFGEGSRLTVL.

V is TRBV10-3 and J is TRBJ1-1; the D gene is possibly TRBD1 (6 bases). The CDR3 length is 15 residues. Trimming stripped 2 bases from V and 1 base from J, with 11 bases between. CDR1 and CDR2 from the germline V gene are ENHRY and SYGVKD. CDR3 DNA: TGTGCCATCAGTGAGCCGGGGACAAGGAACACTGAAGCTTTCTTT. Its translation is CAISEPGTRNTEAFF.

In regard to this clone: Other DNA sequences in this sample translate to the same CDR3. This chain joins TRBV6-1 and TRBJ1-2, with 7 bases fitting TRBD1. Germline assignment: CDR1 MNHNS and CDR2 SASEGT. The CDR3 length is 14 residues. With V trimmed by 4 bases and J by 0 bases, 2 bases remained unmatched. The chain's CDR3 is CASSGQGANYGYTF. CDR3 in DNA: TGTGCCAGCAGTGGACAGGGAGCTAACTATGGCTACACCTTC.

This chain connects TRBV11-3 to TRBJ2-7, with TRBD2 matching over 9 bases. The germline gives CDR1 SGHNT, CDR2 YENEEA. The CDR3 totals 16 residues. The V gene end was trimmed by 4 bases and the J gene end by 4 bases; junction bases not matched to a gene: 11. The CDR3 nucleotides read TGTGCCAGCAGCTCCAAAGCGGGAGGTGTAGGGTACGAGCAGTACTTC. It encodes CASSSKAGGVGYEQYF.

This chain links TRBV7-9 with TRBJ2-7; 9 bases agree with TRBD1. Germline V gene sequence: CDR1 SEHNR, CDR2 FQNEAQ (reference sequence). The length of the CDR3 is 14 residues. Trimming took 1 base from V and 7 from J; bases not matched to a gene: 5. The CDR3 loop reads CASSLVGGTGEQYF. Written as DNA, the CDR3 is TGTGCCAGCAGCTTAGTAGGGGGGACAGGGGAGCAGTACTTC.

This clone occurred once. This sequence joins TRBV7-6 and TRBJ2-5; no clear D gene. Trimming removed 1 base from V and 5 bases from J, with 14 bases in between. Looked up from germline, CDR1 is SGHVS and CDR2 is FNYEAQ. This CDR3 has 15 amino acids. The CDR3 sequence: CASSLGPLPGETQYF. The CDR3 DNA sequence: TGTGCCAGCAGCTTAGGCCCTCTACCGGGTGAGACCCAGTACTTC. Complete variable domain (other parts from reference TRBV7-6 and TRBJ2-5): GAGVSQSPRYKVTKRGQDVALRCDPISGHVSLYWYRQALGQGPEFLTYFNYEAQQDKSGLPNDRFSAERPEGSISTLTIQRTEQRDSAMYRCASSLGPLPGETQYFGPGTRLLVL.

The chain has TRBV27 and TRBJ2-1; the match to TRBD2 covers 9 bases. With V trimmed by 7 bases and J by 9 bases, 13 bases remained unmatched. Germline CDR1 MNHEY, CDR2 SMNVEV (reference sequence). The CDR3 covers 15 residues. This chain's CDR3 is CASIPLAGGPVEQFF. In nucleotides, the CDR3 is TGTGCCAGCATCCCCCTGGCGGGAGGGCCTGTTGAGCAGTTCTTC.